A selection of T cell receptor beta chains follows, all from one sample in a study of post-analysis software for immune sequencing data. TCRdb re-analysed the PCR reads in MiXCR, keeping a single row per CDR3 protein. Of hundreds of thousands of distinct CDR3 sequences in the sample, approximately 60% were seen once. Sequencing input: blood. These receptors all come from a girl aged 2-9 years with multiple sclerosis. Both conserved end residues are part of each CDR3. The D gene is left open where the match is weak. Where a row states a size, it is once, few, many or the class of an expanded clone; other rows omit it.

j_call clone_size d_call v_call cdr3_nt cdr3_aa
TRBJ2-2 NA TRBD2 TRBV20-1 TGCAGTGCTAGAGATCTGGGCCGAGCGGGGTCCACCGGGGAGCTGTTTTTT CSARDLGRAGSTGELFF
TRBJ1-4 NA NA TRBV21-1 TGTGCCAGTAAAAGGGAGTTGACCTTCCATGAAAAACTGTTTTTT CASKRELTFHEKLFF
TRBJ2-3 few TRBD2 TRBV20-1 TGCAGTGCCTCACCCGAAGCGGGGTGGGCAGATACGCAGTATTTT CSASPEAGWADTQYF
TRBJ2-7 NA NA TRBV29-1 TGCAGCGTTGTTAGCGGAAACTCCTACGAGCAGTACTTC CSVVSGNSYEQYF
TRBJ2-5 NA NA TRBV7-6 TGTGCCAGCAGCTTAGCGCTGGCGGAGACCCAGTACTTC CASSLALAETQYF
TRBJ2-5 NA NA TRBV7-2 TGTGCCAGCAAGGGAGGGGGGCCCGGGGCGGAGACCCAGTACTTC CASKGGGPGAETQYF
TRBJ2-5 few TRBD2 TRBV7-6 TGTGCCAGCAGCTCCCTGCTCCCGGGACTAGCGCACCAAGAGACCCAGTACTTC CASSSLLPGLAHQETQYF
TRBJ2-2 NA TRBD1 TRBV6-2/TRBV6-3 TGTGCCAGCAGCCACAGGGGGAACACCGGGGAGCTGTTTTTT CASSHRGNTGELFF
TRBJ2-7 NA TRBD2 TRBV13 TGTGCCAGCAGCCGCCCACTAGCGGAACAGTACTTC CASSRPLAEQYF
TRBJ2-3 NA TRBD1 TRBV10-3 TGTGCCATCAGACAGGGGCAATCTAGCACAGATACGCAGTATTTT CAIRQGQSSTDTQYF
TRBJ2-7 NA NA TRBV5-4 TGTGCCAGCAGCTTGAGAGGGACCGACGAGCAGTACTTC CASSLRGTDEQYF
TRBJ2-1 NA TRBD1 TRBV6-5 TGTGCCAGCAGCCTCGACGACAGGGGGTTGGAGCAGTTCTTC CASSLDDRGLEQFF
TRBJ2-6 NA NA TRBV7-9 TGTGCCAGCGAGGGGTCTGGGGCCAACGTCCTGACTTTC CASEGSGANVLTF
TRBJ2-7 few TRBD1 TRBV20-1 TGCAGTGCTAGAGATCCGGACAGGCTTAACGAGCAGTACTTC CSARDPDRLNEQYF
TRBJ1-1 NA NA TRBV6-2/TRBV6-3 TGTGCCAGCAGTTACTCAAGAGTATTCTACACTGAAGCTTTCTTT CASSYSRVFYTEAFF
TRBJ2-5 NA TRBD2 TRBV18 TGTGCCAGCTCACCAAAGCTAGCGGGGGTCCAAGAGACCCAGTACTTC CASSPKLAGVQETQYF
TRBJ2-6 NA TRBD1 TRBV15 TGTGCCACCAGCAGACAGGGGGTTTCTTATGGGGCCAACGTCCTGACTTTC CATSRQGVSYGANVLTF
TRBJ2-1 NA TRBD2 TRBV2 TGTGCCAGCAGTGAACTAGCGGGAGGGCCATGGGGCAATGAGCAGTTCTTC CASSELAGGPWGNEQFF
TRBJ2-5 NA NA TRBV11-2 TGTGCCAGCAGCTTAAGGGTCCAGATGCAGGAGACCCAGTACTTC CASSLRVQMQETQYF
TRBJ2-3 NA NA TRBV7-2 TGTGCCAGCAGTCTTAGCACAGGTACGCAGTATTTT CASSLSTGTQYF
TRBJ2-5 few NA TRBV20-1 TGCAGTGGACAGGACATGCTGGGCCAAGAGACCCAGTACTTC CSGQDMLGQETQYF
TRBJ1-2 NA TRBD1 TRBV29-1 TGCAGCGTGTTTCCGGGACAGGGGAGCTATGGCTACACCTTC CSVFPGQGSYGYTF
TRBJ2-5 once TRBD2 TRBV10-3 TGTGCCATCAGTGACGAGGGACTAGCCCAGTACTTC CAISDEGLAQYF
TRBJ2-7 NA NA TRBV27 TGTGCCAGCAGTTTATCGAGCGGCGTACACGCCGAGCAGTACTTC CASSLSSGVHAEQYF
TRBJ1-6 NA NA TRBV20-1 TGCAGTGCTCAATCGGGAGACGTTGGAGCCCTCCACTTT CSAQSGDVGALHF
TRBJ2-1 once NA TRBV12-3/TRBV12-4 TGTGCCAGCAGCTCATGGGGTCATGAGCAGTTCTTC CASSSWGHEQFF
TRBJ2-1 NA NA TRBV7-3 TGTGCCAGCAGCTTATGGGCTAGGGCTGAGAATGAGCAGTTCTTC CASSLWARAENEQFF
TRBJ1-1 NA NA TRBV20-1 TGCAGTGCTAGAGAGGATGGTGGAGCTTTCTTT CSAREDGGAFF
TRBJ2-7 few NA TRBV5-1 TGCGCCAGCAGCCTGGGGGGGACAATCCCCGAGCAGTACTTC CASSLGGTIPEQYF
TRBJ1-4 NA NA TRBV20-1 TGCAGTGCTAGAGTTTTGTGGGGAAAAGCAACTAATGAAAAACTGTTTTTT CSARVLWGKATNEKLFF
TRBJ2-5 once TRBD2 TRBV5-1 TGCGCCAGCAGCCCCACTAGCGGAAGTTCCCAAGAGACCCAGTACTTC CASSPTSGSSQETQYF
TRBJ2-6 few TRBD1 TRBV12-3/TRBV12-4 TGTGCCAGCAGGCTGACAGGGCCAGGGGCCAACGTCCTGACTTTC CASRLTGPGANVLTF
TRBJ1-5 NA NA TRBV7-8 TGTGCCAGCAGTGTCCAGGGAGTTGGGCAGCCCCAGCATTTT CASSVQGVGQPQHF
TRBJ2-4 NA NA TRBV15 TGTGCCACCAGCAGAGGGGAACCACTAGCCAAAAACATTCAGTACTTC CATSRGEPLAKNIQYF
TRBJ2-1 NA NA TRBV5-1 TGCGCCAGCAGCTTTGTTATGGGGAATGAGCAGTTCTTC CASSFVMGNEQFF
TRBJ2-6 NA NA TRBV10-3 TGTGCCGTCGATGGGGCTCCGGGGGCTGATGGGGCCAACGTCCTGACTTTC CAVDGAPGADGANVLTF
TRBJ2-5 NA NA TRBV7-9 TGTGCCGGCTACTCACCGGGACTGCAAGAGACCCAGTACTTC CAGYSPGLQETQYF
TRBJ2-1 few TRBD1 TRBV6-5 TGTGCCAGCAGTTCGGACAGGGCCGACAATGAGCAGTTCTTC CASSSDRADNEQFF
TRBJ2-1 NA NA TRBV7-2 TGTGCCAGCAGTTTAGTTAGGGAGCAGTTCTTC CASSLVREQFF
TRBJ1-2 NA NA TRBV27 TGTGCCAGCAGTGGCCGAGGGGAACCCTATGGCTACACCTTC CASSGRGEPYGYTF
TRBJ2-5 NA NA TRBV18 TGTGCCAGCTCACCGGACAACAGGGAAGAGACCCAGTACTTC CASSPDNREETQYF
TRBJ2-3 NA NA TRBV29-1 TGCAGCGTTGCGGACGCCGCCACGACAGATACGCAGTATTTT CSVADAATTDTQYF
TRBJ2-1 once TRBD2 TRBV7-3 TGTGCCAGCAGCTTAGGGGGGGACGGATACAATGAGCAGTTCTTC CASSLGGDGYNEQFF
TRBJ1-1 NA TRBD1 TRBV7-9 TGTGCCAGCAGTCAGACAGGGGGGAGAACTGAAGCTTTCTTT CASSQTGGRTEAFF
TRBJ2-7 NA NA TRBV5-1 TGCGCCAGCAGCCCCTACAGGGGTCGGGAGTTCGAGCAGTACTTC CASSPYRGREFEQYF
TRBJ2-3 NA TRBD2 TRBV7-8 TGTGCCAGCAGCTTAGCGTCCCCCCAGGGCACCCAACAGCGGGATCTAGGAGATACGCAGTATTTT CASSLASPQGTQQRDLGDTQYF